This T cell receptor (beta chain) was profiled in a study of CD8+CD57+ T cells in acquired aplastic anemia. On the study more broadly: The sorted CD4+ and CD8+ cells yielded an average approximately 3 ug of DNA.

Unmatched junction bases numbered 2, after V lost 4 bases and J lost 4 bases. The length of the CDR3 is 15 residues. CDR1 LGHNA and CDR2 YNFKEQ come from the germline V gene. This clonotype was detected many times. Antigen unknown. TCR beta VDJ and CDR3 were profiled, and genomic DNA was the template. TCRdb passed the reads through MiXCR, listing each CDR3 protein once. This table has 100,000 to 150,000 distinct CDR3 sequences, over 45% appearing once. Study conclusions and caveats: Between the patient and control groups, CD8+ Simpson's diversity did not differ significantly.

The chain has TRBV4-2 and TRBJ1-5, with 12 bases identical to TRBD1. This receptor was obtained from a human donor in good health, serving as a control. Sample: sorted CD4+, CD8+, or CD8+CD57+ T cells (not recorded which) from PBMCs. CDR3 DNA sequence: TGTGCCAGCAGCCCGGGACAGGGGGCGAATCAGCCCCAGCATTTT. This encodes CASSPGQGANQPQHF.